This entry concerns a single TCR beta chain. Its antigen is currently unknown. This sample was included in a study of cytomegalovirus exposure and HLA in healthy donors. At the level of the study: The 100 million to 120 million unique TCR beta sequences, from about 170 million T cells, were found by an earlier analysis.

13 Jbeta primers and 60 Vbeta primers were used for the PCR. The protocol was immunoSEQ multiplex PCR, while the TCRdb copy is restricted to in-frame clones and leaves out a portion. The table shows around 100,000 clones, with about 80% occurring only once. Germline V lookup: CDR1 MNHEY, CDR2 SVGAGI. Trimming stripped 5 bases from V and 1 base from J, with 11 bases between. The CDR3 is 14 residues long. General study points: When a later analysis compared HLA-associated TCR beta chains with equally common others, the HLA-associated chains turned out to be more clonally expanded and to have lower generation probabilities. Across HLA loci, a later analysis found differing TCR association rates, with DRB1 most and HLA-C fewest.

This chain links TRBV6-5 with TRBJ1-1; D unresolved. The clonotype was recovered from a woman younger than 30 in good health and CMV-seropositive. The sample was PBMCs. The CDR3 is CASSEVFRNTEAFF. CDR3 DNA: TGTGCCAGCAGTGAAGTGTTCAGGAACACTGAAGCTTTCTTT.